The present TCR beta chain was sequenced within a study of T-cell memory formation after mild COVID-19. Findings and limits, study-wide: The second-wave clones peaking on day 37 were not confirmed as SARS-CoV-2-specific.

To note about this clonotype: Its target is not known.

The length of the CDR3 is 14 residues. V lost 5 bases and J lost 11, with 20 bases in between. Germline CDR1 SGHAT, CDR2 FQNNGV. After 5'RACE with constant-segment primers, TCR alpha and TCR beta cDNA libraries carrying sample barcodes and UMIs were obtained. TCRdb itself ran the 5' RACE reads through MiXCR, one entry per CDR3 protein. The table lists 50,000 or so distinct CDR3 sequences, 10% to 15% of them singletons. The sample consisted of PBMCs or a T cell subset sorted from them (not recorded which). The gene calls are TRBV11-2 and TRBJ2-3; D may be TRBD2 (6 bases). The TCR originated in a man between 18 and 35 years old who had mild COVID-19 (a few samples of this study predate the infection). Cell type and time point are not known. The CDR3 sequence: CASSRVGGTGRQYF. The CDR3 DNA sequence: TGTGCCAGCAGCCGAGTGGGAGGAACGGGAAGGCAGTATTTT.